This T cell receptor (beta chain) was found in a study of PD-L1 blockade in urothelial cancer. The CDR3 consists of 15 residues. Trimming at V came to 4 bases and at J to 0 bases, leaving 6 bases not matched to a gene. The V gene's germline CDR1 is SGHRS and CDR2 YFSETQ. Profiled with immunoSEQ multiplex PCR; TCRdb holds only in-frame clones, not every one. This repertoire shows about 100,000 clones, roughly nine tenths found once; its top ten account for almost 0.95%. Source: PBMCs, taken around atezolizumab (anti-PD-L1) treatment. The TCR sequence derives from a woman of 80 years or more with urothelial cancer. This chain links TRBV5-1 with TRBJ2-7; 8 positions agree with TRBD2. The CDR3 loop is CASSQGLGYSYEQYF. CDR3 sequence (DNA): TGCGCCAGCAGCCAGGGACTAGGTTACTCCTACGAGCAGTACTTC. Together with reference TRBV5-1 and TRBJ2-7, the CDR3 gives the full variable domain: KAGVTQTPRYLIKTRGQQVTLSCSPISGHRSVSWYQQTPGQGLQFLFEYFSETQRNKGNFPGRFSGRQFSNSRSEMNVSTLELGDSALYLCASSQGLGYSYEQYFGPGTRLTVT.